Included here is one TCR beta chain sequence, with context. Antigen unknown. The data belong to a study of T cells after posttransplantation cyclophosphamide. TCRdb's table, derived via immunoSEQ multiplex PCR, lists solely in-frame clones and lacks some. Of approximately 19,000 clones listed, roughly 87% are singletons. Cyclophosphamide on days +3 and +4 followed busulfan-fludarabine conditioning and a marrow graft. Study-level results: After PTCy, TRB diversity resembled that of CNI/methotrexate controls. Later post-transplant blood repertoires were often dominated by donor CD8+ memory clones.

CDR1 and CDR2 (germline): SEHNR, FQNEAQ (reference sequence). Trimming took 5 bases from V and 5 from J; bases not matched to a gene: 16. This CDR3 region has 17 residues. This clonotype was obtained from a female patient between 40 and 55 years old who received an allogeneic stem cell transplant from a related donor, was CMV-positive, and had no GVHD. Some T cells could come from the graft donor. The chain combines TRBV7-9 with TRBJ2-7; TRBD1 matches at 9 bases. Specimen: PBMCs, collected after allogeneic stem cell transplant with posttransplant cyclophosphamide. DNA for the CDR3: TGTGCCAGCAGCGACTACCTCGTGCCGGGACAGGGCCACGAGCAGTACTTC. Translated, it gives CASSDYLVPGQGHEQYF.